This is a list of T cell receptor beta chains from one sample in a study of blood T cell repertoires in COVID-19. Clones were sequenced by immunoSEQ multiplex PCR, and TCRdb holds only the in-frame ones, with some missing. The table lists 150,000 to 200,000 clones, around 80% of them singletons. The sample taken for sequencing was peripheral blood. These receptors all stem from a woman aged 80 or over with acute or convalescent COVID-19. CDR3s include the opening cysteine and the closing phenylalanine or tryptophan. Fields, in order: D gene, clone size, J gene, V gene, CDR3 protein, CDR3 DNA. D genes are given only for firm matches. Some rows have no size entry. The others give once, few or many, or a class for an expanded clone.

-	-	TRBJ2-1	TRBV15	CATSRAENEQFF	TGTGCCACCAGCAGAGCCGAGAATGAGCAGTTCTTC
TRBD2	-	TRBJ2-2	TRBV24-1	CATSDFNGLADTGELFF	TGTGCCACCAGTGATTTCAATGGACTAGCGGACACCGGGGAGCTGTTTTTT
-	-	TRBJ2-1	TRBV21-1	CASSTRTGEGEQFF	TGTGCCAGCAGCACCAGGACAGGGGAGGGTGAGCAGTTCTTC
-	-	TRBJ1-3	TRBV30	CAYGKGHGNTIYF	TGTGCCTACGGGAAGGGTCATGGAAACACCATATATTTT
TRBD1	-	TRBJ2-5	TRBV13	CASSITYRGGLQETQYF	TGTGCCAGCAGCATAACGTACAGGGGCGGGCTCCAAGAGACCCAGTACTTC
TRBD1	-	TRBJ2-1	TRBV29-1	CSVSIPGQGLNEQFF	TGCAGCGTTTCTATCCCGGGACAGGGATTAAATGAGCAGTTCTTC
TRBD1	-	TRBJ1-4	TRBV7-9	CASSFRGGQGGEKLFF	TGTGCCAGCAGCTTTCGAGGGGGACAGGGCGGCGAAAAACTGTTTTTT
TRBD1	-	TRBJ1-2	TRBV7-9	CASSIRQGFNYGYTF	TGTGCCAGCAGCATCAGACAGGGATTTAACTATGGCTACACCTTC
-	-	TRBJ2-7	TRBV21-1	CASSKHRQNDGDSYEQYF	TGTGCCAGCAGCAAGCATAGGCAAAACGACGGGGACTCCTACGAGCAGTACTTC
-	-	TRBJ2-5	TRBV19	CASSKARGGETQYF	TGTGCCAGTAGTAAGGCCAGGGGTGGAGAGACCCAGTACTTC
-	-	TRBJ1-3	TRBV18	CASAPSSGNTIYF	TGTGCCAGCGCTCCGAGCTCTGGAAACACCATATATTTT
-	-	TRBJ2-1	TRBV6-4	CASPPSLNNSYNEQFF	TGTGCCAGCCCGCCTAGCCTGAACAACTCCTACAATGAGCAGTTCTTC
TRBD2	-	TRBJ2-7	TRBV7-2	CASSSNRLAGTYEQYF	TGTGCCAGCAGCTCGAACAGACTAGCGGGAACCTACGAGCAGTACTTC
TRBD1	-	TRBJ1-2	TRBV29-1	CSVGTGAAYGYTF	TGCAGCGTTGGGACAGGGGCGGCCTATGGCTACACCTTC
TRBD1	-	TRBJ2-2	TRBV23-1	CASSQDHDRVPNTGELFF	TGCGCCAGCAGTCAGGACCACGACAGGGTTCCTAACACCGGGGAGCTGTTTTTT
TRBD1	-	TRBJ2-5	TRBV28	CASSQGAWKTQYF	TGTGCCAGCAGCCAGGGGGCGTGGAAGACCCAGTACTTC
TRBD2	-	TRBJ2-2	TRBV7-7	CASMAGGLGELFF	TGTGCTAGCATGGCGGGAGGTCTCGGGGAGCTGTTTTTT
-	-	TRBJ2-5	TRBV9	CASSVGSEETQYF	TGTGCCAGCAGCGTAGGCAGTGAAGAGACCCAGTACTTC
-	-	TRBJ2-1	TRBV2	CASRPAPGLLSYNEQFF	TGTGCCAGCAGGCCCGCCCCAGGACTACTCTCCTACAATGAGCAGTTCTTC
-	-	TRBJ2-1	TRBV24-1	CATSHPGFYEQFF	TGTGCCACCAGTCACCCAGGTTTCTATGAGCAGTTCTTC
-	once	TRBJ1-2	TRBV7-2	CASSLTENYGYTF	TGTGCCAGCAGCTTGACAGAGAACTATGGCTACACCTTC
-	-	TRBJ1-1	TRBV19	CASSRQPNTEAFF	TGTGCCAGTAGTCGACAGCCAAACACTGAAGCTTTCTTT
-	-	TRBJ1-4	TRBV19	CASSGNDEKLFF	TGTGCCAGTAGTGGCAACGATGAAAAACTGTTTTTT
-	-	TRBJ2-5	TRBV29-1	CSVDGGVGTQYF	TGCAGCGTTGATGGAGGGGTGGGGACCCAGTACTTC
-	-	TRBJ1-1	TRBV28	CASSSRQTNTEAFF	TGTGCCAGCAGTTCCCGACAAACTAACACTGAAGCTTTCTTT
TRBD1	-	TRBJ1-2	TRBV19	CASSPDRGLSYGYTF	TGTGCCAGTAGCCCCGACAGGGGCCTCTCCTATGGCTACACCTTC
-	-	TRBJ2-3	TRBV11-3	CASSFGAETSTDTQYF	TGTGCCAGCAGCTTCGGAGCGGAGACTAGCACAGATACGCAGTATTTT
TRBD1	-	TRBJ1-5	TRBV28	CASSPHAGQGLSNQPQHF	TGTGCCAGCAGCCCACACGCCGGACAGGGACTTAGCAATCAGCCCCAGCATTTT
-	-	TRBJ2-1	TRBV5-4	CASSLGGGKDNEQFF	TGTGCCAGCAGCTTGGGTGGCGGGAAGGACAATGAGCAGTTCTTC
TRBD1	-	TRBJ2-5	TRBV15	CATSRDRGQGGETQYF	TGTGCCACCAGCAGAGACAGGGGGCAAGGAGGAGAGACCCAGTACTTC
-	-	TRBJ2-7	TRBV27	CATRQQAQSYEQYF	TGTGCCACCAGACAACAGGCCCAATCCTACGAGCAGTACTTC
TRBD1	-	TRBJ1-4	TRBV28	CASRLTGGRQKLFF	TGTGCCAGCAGATTGACAGGGGGCAGGCAAAAACTGTTTTTT
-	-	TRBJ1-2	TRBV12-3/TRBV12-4	CASSKPGSYGYTF	TGTGCCAGCAGCAAACCCGGGTCCTATGGCTACACCTTC
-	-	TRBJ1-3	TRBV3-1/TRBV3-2	CASSPRSRGTGNTIYF	TGTGCCAGCAGCCCCAGGTCCCGGGGGACTGGAAACACCATATATTTT
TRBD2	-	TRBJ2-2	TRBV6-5	CASTSGTRPTGELFF	TGTGCCAGCACCTCCGGGACTAGACCCACCGGGGAGCTGTTTTTT